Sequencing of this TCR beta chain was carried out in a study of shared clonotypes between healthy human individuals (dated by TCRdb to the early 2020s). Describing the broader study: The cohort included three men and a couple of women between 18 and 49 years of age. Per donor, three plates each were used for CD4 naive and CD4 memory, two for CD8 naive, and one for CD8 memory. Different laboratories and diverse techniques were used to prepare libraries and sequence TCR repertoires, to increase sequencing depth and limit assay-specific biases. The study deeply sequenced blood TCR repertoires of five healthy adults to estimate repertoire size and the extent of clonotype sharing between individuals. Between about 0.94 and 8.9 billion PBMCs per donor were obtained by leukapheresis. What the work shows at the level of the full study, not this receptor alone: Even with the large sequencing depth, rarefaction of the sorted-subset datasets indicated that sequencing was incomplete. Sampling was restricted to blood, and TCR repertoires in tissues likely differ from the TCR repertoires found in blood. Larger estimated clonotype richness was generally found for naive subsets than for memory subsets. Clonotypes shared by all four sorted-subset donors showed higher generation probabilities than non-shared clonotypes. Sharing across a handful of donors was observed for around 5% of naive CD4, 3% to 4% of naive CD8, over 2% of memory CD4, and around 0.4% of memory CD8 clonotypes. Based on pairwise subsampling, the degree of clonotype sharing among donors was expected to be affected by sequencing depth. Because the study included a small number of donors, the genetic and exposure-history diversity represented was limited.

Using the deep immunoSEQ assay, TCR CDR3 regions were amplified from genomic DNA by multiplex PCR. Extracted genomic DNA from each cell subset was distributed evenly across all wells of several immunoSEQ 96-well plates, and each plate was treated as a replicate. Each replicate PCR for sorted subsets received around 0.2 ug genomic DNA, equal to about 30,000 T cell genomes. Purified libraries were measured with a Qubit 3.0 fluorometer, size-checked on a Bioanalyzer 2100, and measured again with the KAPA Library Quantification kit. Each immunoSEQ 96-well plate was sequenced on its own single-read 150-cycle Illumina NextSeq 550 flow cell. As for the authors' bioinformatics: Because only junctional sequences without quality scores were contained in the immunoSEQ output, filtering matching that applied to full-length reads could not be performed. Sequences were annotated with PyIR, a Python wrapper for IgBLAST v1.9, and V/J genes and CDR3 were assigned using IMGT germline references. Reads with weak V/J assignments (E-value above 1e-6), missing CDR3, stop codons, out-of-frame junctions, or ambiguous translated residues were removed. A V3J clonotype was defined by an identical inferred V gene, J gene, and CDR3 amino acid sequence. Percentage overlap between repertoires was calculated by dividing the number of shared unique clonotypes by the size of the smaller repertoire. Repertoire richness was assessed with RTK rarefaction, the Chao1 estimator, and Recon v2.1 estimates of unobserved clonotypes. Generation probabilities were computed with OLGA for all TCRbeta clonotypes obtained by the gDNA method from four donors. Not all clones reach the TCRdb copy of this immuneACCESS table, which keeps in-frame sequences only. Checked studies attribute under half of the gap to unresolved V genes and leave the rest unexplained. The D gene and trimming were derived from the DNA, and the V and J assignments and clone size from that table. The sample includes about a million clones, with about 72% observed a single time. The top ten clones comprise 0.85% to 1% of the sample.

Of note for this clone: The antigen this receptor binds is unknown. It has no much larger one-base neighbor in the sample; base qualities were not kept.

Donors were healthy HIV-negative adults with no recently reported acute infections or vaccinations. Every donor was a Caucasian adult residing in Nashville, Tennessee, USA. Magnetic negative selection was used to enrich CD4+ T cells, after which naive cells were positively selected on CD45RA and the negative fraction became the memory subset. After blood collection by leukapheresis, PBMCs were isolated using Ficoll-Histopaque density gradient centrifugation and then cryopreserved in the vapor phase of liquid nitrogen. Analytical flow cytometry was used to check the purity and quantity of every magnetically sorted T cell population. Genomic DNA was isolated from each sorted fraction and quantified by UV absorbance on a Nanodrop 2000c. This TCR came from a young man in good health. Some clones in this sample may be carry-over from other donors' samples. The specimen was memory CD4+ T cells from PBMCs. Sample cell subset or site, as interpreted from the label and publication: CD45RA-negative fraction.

CDR3 loop: CASSEGGGKAGEQYF. The bases are TGTGCCAGCAGTGAAGGAGGAGGGAAGGCGGGGGAGCAGTACTTC. The rearranged segments are TRBV6-1 and TRBJ2-7, and TRBD2 may be the D gene, going by 6 matching bases. CDR1 MNHNS and CDR2 SASEGT are derived from the germline V gene. Including cysteine and phenylalanine, the CDR3 has 15 amino acids. Just CDR3 DNA is preserved here, 45 bases in frame from base 1. V is clipped by 1 base and J by 7 bases, and the sequence between their germline boundaries is 17 bases long.